The 19 T cell receptor beta chains in this list originate from one sample, sequenced in a study of blood T cell repertoires in COVID-19. The table came from immunoSEQ multiplex PCR; TCRdb's copy has only in-frame clones and leaves some out. The data show fewer than 350,000 clones, roughly 85% seen once. The sequenced sample was PBMCs or T cells enriched from blood (not recorded which). The source of these receptors is a woman aged 25 to 39 who had been exposed to COVID-19.

V and J are TRBV7-9 and TRBJ1-6, with D hard to call. Trimming took 8 bases from V and 7 from J, leaving 15 bases between them. Germline CDR1 and CDR2: SEHNR and FQNEAQ (reference sequence). The CDR3 covers 14 residues. The CDR3 nucleotides are TGTGCCAGCGCCCTTGGCATGAAGAATTCACCCCTCCACTTT. It codes for CASALGMKNSPLHF.

The chain uses TRBV28 and TRBJ1-1; TRBD1 might be the D (6 bases). The CDR3 covers 16 residues. CDR1 is MDHEN, CDR2 SYDVKM, per germline. V lost 3 bases to trimming and J lost 1 base, with 15 bases between them. Written as DNA, the CDR3 is TGTGCCAGCAGTTTTCCGAGGGGGGGGCGGAACACTGAAGCTTTCTTT. Protein sequence: CASSFPRGGRNTEAFF.

The rearrangement joins TRBV19 to TRBJ2-3; 7 nucleotides agree with TRBD1. The trim removed 4 bases at V and 1 base at J, leaving 5 bases unmatched. Germline V lookup: CDR1 LNHDA, CDR2 SQIVND (reference sequence). This CDR3 spans 15 amino acids. CDR3 bases: TGTGCCAGTAGTACGAGGGACAGCCGCACAGATACGCAGTATTTT. Translating it yields CASSTRDSRTDTQYF.

The J gene is TRBJ2-7, the V gene TRBV9; TRBD1 is a possible D gene (6 bases). Trimming pared 2 bases from V and 5 bases from J, leaving 20 bases between. CDR3 length equals 16 residues. Per germline, CDR1 SGDLS and CDR2 YYNGEE. CDR3: CASSVSLGRGDDEQYF. CDR3 DNA: TGTGCCAGCAGCGTTTCCCTGGGCAGGGGAGATGACGAGCAGTACTTC. The whole variable domain, filled in from reference TRBV9 and TRBJ2-7, reads DSGVTQTPKHLITATGQRVTLRCSPRSGDLSVYWYQQSLDQGLQFLIQYYNGEERAKGNILERFSAQQFPDLHSELNLSSLELGDSALYFCASSVSLGRGDDEQYFGPGTRLTVT.

This chain connects TRBV7-8 to TRBJ2-5; 9 bases fit TRBD1. This CDR3 comprises 15 residues. The V gene end was trimmed by 4 bases and the J gene end by 7 bases; junction bases not matched to a gene: 10. Germline V gives CDR1 SGHVS, CDR2 FQNEAQ. CDR3 loop: CASSYPGQGLGTQYF. CDR3 sequence (DNA): TGTGCCAGCAGCTACCCCGGACAGGGGTTGGGGACCCAGTACTTC.

As DNA, the CDR3 is TGTGCCAGCAGCTCCGCCGGGGAGCTGTTTTTT. Its protein is CASSSAGELFF. This chain joins TRBV28 and TRBJ2-2; no definite D call. Germline-derived CDR1 and CDR2 are MDHEN and SYDVKM. V was cut by 6 bases and J by 6 bases, with 5 bases left in between. This CDR3 is 11 amino acids long.

The chain carries TRBV7-8 and TRBJ1-2; no clear D. The CDR3 extends over 14 amino acids. In germline, CDR1 is SGHVS, CDR2 FQNEAQ. V lost 4 bases to trimming and J lost 10 bases, with 19 bases between them. CDR3: CASSSREGSPHYTF. CDR3 DNA sequence: TGTGCCAGCAGCTCAAGGGAGGGTAGCCCCCACTACACCTTC.

This clone was detected once. V is TRBV3-1 (or the pseudogene TRBV3-2) and J is TRBJ1-4; 8 nucleotides align to TRBD1. Germline lookup yields CDR1 LGHDT and CDR2 YNNKEL (reference sequence). This CDR3 has 17 residues. V shed 0 bases and J 5 bases; nucleotides not matched to a gene: 8. CDR3 loop: CASSQDAGRDRNEKLFF. The CDR3 DNA follows: TGTGCCAGCAGCCAAGACGCCGGCCGGGACAGGAATGAAAAACTGTTTTTT.

The genes are TRBV24-1 and TRBJ1-3, with 7 bases fitting TRBD1. Germline trimming cut 9 bases from V and 3 bases from J; bases unmatched to any gene: 10. There are 15 residues in the CDR3. The germline V gene encodes CDR1 KGHDR and CDR2 SFDVKD. CDR3 protein: CATGSEGAGGNTIYF. The CDR3 nucleotides are TGTGCCACCGGGTCCGAGGGGGCTGGTGGAAACACCATATATTTT.

This chain links TRBV30 with TRBJ2-3, with 8 bases fitting TRBD1. Trimming took 2 bases from V and 2 from J; bases not matched to a gene: 12. The germline CDR1 and CDR2 sequences are GTSNPN and SVGIG (reference sequence). The CDR3 consists of 17 residues. CDR3 residues: CAWSPADRVESTDTQYF. The CDR3 bases are TGTGCCTGGAGTCCCGCGGACAGGGTGGAATCCACAGATACGCAGTATTTT.

The J gene is TRBJ2-1, the V gene TRBV28, with unresolved D. The CDR3 is 14 amino acids. Germline V gene lookup returns CDR1 MDHEN and CDR2 SYDVKM. The DNA for the CDR3 is TGTGGCGTGGGCGCCCCAACGTTCTACAATGAGCAGTTCTTC. Protein: CGVGAPTFYNEQFF. The whole variable domain, filled in from reference TRBV28 and TRBJ2-1, reads DVKVTQSSRYLVKRTGEKVFLECVQDMDHENMFWYRQDPGLGLRLIYFSYDVKMKEKGDIPEGYSVSREKKERFSLILESASTNQTSMYLCGVGAPTFYNEQFFGPGTRLTVL.

The chain recombines TRBV4-1 with TRBJ1-3, with D unresolved. This CDR3 has 15 residues. From germline, CDR1 is MGHRA and CDR2 YSYEKL. V lost 4 bases and J lost 0, with 10 bases in between. The CDR3 here is CASSPRRDSGNTIYF. For the CDR3, the DNA is TGCGCCAGCAGCCCCCGGAGGGACTCTGGAAACACCATATATTTT.

This chain uses TRBV11-1 with TRBJ2-3, with TRBD2 matching over 13 bases. The CDR3 length is 16 residues. Germline-derived CDR1 and CDR2 are SGHAT and FQDESV (reference sequence). V was clipped by 5 bases and J by 7 bases; unmatched bases: 9. The CDR3 nucleotides are TGTGCCAGCAGCCTCCGGACTAGCGGGGGTTCAAATACGCAGTATTTT. Translation gives CASSLRTSGGSNTQYF.

The J gene is TRBJ2-2, the V gene TRBV24-1, with 7 positions matching TRBD1. This CDR3 is 16 amino acids long. Germline loops: CDR1 KGHDR, CDR2 SFDVKD. V lost 3 bases and J lost 3; bases outside the gene matches: 6. This chain's CDR3 is CATSDPDRTYTGELFF. DNA of the CDR3: TGTGCCACCAGTGATCCGGACAGGACTTACACCGGGGAGCTGTTTTTT.

The genes are TRBV27 and TRBJ1-1; perhaps TRBD1 as D (5 bases). There are 14 residues in the CDR3. Deletions cut 2 bases from V and 3 bases from J, with 10 bases between. Germline lookup yields CDR1 MNHEY and CDR2 SMNVEV (reference sequence). CDR3 amino acids: CASSLIGGYTEAFF. The CDR3 DNA reads TGTGCCAGCAGTTTAATTGGGGGGTACACTGAAGCTTTCTTT.

This chain links TRBV27 with TRBJ1-6; 7 bases match TRBD1. The ends lost 7 bases at V and 3 bases at J; junction bases unmatched: 12. The germline V gene encodes CDR1 MNHEY and CDR2 SMNVEV (reference sequence). The CDR3 runs 17 residues. CDR3 protein: CASISSGNRGYNSPLHF. The DNA for the CDR3 is TGTGCCAGCATCTCCTCGGGAAACAGGGGCTATAATTCACCCCTCCACTTT.

The chain couples TRBV6-1 to TRBJ1-2; D may be TRBD1 (5 bases). Germline CDR1 is MNHNS and CDR2 is SASEGT. The CDR3 has 15 residues. Trimming took 2 bases from V and 4 from J, leaving 14 bases between them. DNA for the CDR3: TGTGCCAGCAGTGAAACTAAAACAGGTTTCTATGGCTACACCTTC. Its protein is CASSETKTGFYGYTF.

V and J are TRBV7-6 and TRBJ2-7, with a tentative D call TRBD2 (7 bases). From germline, CDR1 is SGHVS and CDR2 FNYEAQ. The CDR3 covers 19 residues. Written as DNA, the CDR3 is TGTGCTTCCCCCGGGGGGCGCAGGGCCGCTGATCGGTGGATCTACGAGCAGTACTTC. This sequence encodes CASPGGRRAADRWIYEQYF.

This sequence joins TRBV11-3 and TRBJ2-3; tentative D call: TRBD2 (6 bases). V was clipped by 5 bases and J by 2 bases, with 14 bases between them. The germline gives CDR1 SGHNT, CDR2 YENEEA. The CDR3 sequence is 15 residues long. The CDR3: CASSRRSGDTDTQYF. CDR3 bases: TGTGCCAGCAGCCGCCGTAGCGGAGACACAGATACGCAGTATTTT. The variable domain in full, completed from reference TRBV11-3 and TRBJ2-3, reads EAGVVQSPRYKIIEKKQPVAFWCNPISGHNTLYWYLQNLGQGPELLIRYENEEAVDDSQLPKDRFSAERLKGVDSTLKIQPAELGDSAVYLCASSRRSGDTDTQYFGPGTRLTVL.